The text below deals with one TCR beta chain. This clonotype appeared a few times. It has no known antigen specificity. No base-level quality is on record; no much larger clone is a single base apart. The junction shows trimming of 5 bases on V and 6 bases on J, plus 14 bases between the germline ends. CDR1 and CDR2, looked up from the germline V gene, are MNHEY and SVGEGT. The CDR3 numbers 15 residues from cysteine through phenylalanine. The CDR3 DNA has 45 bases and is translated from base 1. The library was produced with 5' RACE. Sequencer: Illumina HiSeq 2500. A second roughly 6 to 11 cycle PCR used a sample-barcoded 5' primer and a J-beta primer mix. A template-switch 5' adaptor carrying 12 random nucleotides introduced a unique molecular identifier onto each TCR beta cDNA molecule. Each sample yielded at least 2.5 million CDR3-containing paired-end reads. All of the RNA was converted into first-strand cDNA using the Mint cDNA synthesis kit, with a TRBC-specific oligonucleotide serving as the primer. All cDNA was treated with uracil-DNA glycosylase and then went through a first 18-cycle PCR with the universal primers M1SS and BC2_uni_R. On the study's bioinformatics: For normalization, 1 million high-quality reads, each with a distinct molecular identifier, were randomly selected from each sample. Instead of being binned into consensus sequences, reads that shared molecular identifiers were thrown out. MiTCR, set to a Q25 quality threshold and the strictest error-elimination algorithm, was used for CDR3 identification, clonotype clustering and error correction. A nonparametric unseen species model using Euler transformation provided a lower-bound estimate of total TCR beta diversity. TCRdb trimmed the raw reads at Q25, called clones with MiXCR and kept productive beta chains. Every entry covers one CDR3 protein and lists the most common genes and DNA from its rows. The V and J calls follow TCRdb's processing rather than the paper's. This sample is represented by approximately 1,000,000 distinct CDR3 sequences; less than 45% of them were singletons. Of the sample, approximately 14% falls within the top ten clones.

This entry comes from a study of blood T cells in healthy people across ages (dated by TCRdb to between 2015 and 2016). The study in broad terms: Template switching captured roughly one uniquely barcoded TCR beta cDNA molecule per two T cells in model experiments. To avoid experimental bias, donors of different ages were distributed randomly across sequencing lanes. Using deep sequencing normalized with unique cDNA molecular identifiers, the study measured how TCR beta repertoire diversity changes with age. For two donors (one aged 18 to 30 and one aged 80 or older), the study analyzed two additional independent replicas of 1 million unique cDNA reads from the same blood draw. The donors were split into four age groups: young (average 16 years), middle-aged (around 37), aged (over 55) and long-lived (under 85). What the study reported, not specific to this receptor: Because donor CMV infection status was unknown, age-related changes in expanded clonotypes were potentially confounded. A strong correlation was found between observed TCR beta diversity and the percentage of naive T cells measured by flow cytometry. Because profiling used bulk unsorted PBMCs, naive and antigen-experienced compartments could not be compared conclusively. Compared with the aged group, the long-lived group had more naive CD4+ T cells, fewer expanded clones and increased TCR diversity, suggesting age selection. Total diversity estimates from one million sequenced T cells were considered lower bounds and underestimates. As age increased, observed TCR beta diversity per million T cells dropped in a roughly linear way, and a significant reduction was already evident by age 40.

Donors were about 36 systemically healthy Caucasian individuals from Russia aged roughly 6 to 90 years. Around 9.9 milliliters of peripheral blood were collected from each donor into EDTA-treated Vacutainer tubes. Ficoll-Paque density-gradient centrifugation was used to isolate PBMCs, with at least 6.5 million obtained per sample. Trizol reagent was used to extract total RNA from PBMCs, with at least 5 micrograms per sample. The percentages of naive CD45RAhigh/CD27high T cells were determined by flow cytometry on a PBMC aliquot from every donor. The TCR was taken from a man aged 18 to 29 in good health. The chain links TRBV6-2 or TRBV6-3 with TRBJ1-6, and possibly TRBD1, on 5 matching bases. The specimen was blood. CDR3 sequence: CASSTRQTLNSPLHF. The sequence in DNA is TGTGCCAGCAGTACCCGACAGACCCTTAATTCACCCCTCCACTTT.